Listed below are T cell receptor beta chains from one sample, sequenced in a study of cytomegalovirus exposure and HLA in healthy donors. Sequencing used immunoSEQ multiplex PCR; TCRdb keeps in-frame clones, though not all of them. This table has 90,000 to 110,000 clones, roughly 80% appearing once. Sequencing was carried out using PBMCs. The receptors here all came from a man younger than 45 in good health and CMV-seropositive. Each CDR3 is given with its conserved first and last residue. D genes are given only for firm matches. Only part of the rows carry a size: once, few, many, or a class if the clone is expanded.

j_gene: TRBJ2-6
abundance: .
v_gene: TRBV5-1
d_gene: .
CDR3nt: TGCGCCAGCAGGCCTGGGGCGCGAGGGGCCAACGTCCTGACTTTC
CDR3aa: CASRPGARGANVLTF

j_gene: TRBJ2-6
abundance: .
v_gene: TRBV18
d_gene: .
CDR3nt: TGTGCCAGCTCACCACTTAGCTCTGGGGCCAACGTCCTGACTTTC
CDR3aa: CASSPLSSGANVLTF

j_gene: TRBJ1-1
abundance: .
v_gene: TRBV6-6
d_gene: TRBD1
CDR3nt: TGTGCCAGCAGTTACCGAGAGACAGGGGCCACCGAAGCTTTCTTT
CDR3aa: CASSYRETGATEAFF

j_gene: TRBJ1-2
abundance: .
v_gene: TRBV7-9
d_gene: TRBD1
CDR3nt: TGTGCCAGCAGCGAAGGACAGGGACCCTATGGCTACACCTTC
CDR3aa: CASSEGQGPYGYTF

j_gene: TRBJ1-6
abundance: once
v_gene: TRBV5-6
d_gene: .
CDR3nt: TGTGCCAGCACCTCCGAGGGCCGCAATTCACCCCTCCACTTT
CDR3aa: CASTSEGRNSPLHF

j_gene: TRBJ2-3
abundance: .
v_gene: TRBV2
d_gene: .
CDR3nt: TGTGCCAGCAGTGAAATGGCGGGGCACACAGATACGCAGTATTTT
CDR3aa: CASSEMAGHTDTQYF

j_gene: TRBJ2-6
abundance: .
v_gene: TRBV6-1
d_gene: .
CDR3nt: TGTGCCAGCAGTGAAGGCTGGCTGGAGGCCGGGGCCAACGTCCTGACTTTC
CDR3aa: CASSEGWLEAGANVLTF

j_gene: TRBJ1-1
abundance: .
v_gene: TRBV4-2
d_gene: .
CDR3nt: TGTGCCAGCAGCCAAGATTACAGCAACACTGAAGCTTTCTTT
CDR3aa: CASSQDYSNTEAFF

j_gene: TRBJ2-7
abundance: .
v_gene: TRBV7-3
d_gene: .
CDR3nt: TGTGCCAGCAGGGAGTCGTCGGCCTACGAGCAGTACTTC
CDR3aa: CASRESSAYEQYF

j_gene: TRBJ2-3
abundance: few
v_gene: TRBV6-4
d_gene: TRBD1
CDR3nt: TGTGCCAGCAGTGACTCGATACTAGGGGGCGCAGATACGCAGTATTTT
CDR3aa: CASSDSILGGADTQYF

j_gene: TRBJ2-1
abundance: .
v_gene: TRBV6-6
d_gene: TRBD2
CDR3nt: TGTGCCAGCAGTTCCCCCGGACTAGCGGGGTACAATGAGCAGTTCTTC
CDR3aa: CASSSPGLAGYNEQFF

j_gene: TRBJ1-6
abundance: .
v_gene: TRBV27
d_gene: .
CDR3nt: TGTGCCAGCAGGGACAGTTGGTCCAATTCACCCCTCCACTTT
CDR3aa: CASRDSWSNSPLHF

j_gene: TRBJ1-1
abundance: .
v_gene: TRBV7-8
d_gene: .
CDR3nt: TGTGCCAGCAGCTTAGGGGGCAGCCCGCTTGCTTTCTTT
CDR3aa: CASSLGGSPLAFF

j_gene: TRBJ2-7
abundance: .
v_gene: TRBV5-5
d_gene: TRBD1
CDR3nt: TGTGCCAGCAGCGAAGGGACAGTTCCTGGCGAGCAGTACTTC
CDR3aa: CASSEGTVPGEQYF

j_gene: TRBJ2-7
abundance: .
v_gene: TRBV6-5
d_gene: .
CDR3nt: TGTGCCAGCAGGGCCCTTTACGAGCAGTACTTC
CDR3aa: CASRALYEQYF

j_gene: TRBJ1-2
abundance: .
v_gene: TRBV9
d_gene: .
CDR3nt: TGTGCCAGCAGCGTCGGGACTAACTATGGCTACACCTTC
CDR3aa: CASSVGTNYGYTF

j_gene: TRBJ2-7
abundance: .
v_gene: TRBV6-4
d_gene: TRBD1
CDR3nt: TGTGCCAGCAGAGAAACAGGGGTAATGCTTCTCGAGCAGTACTTC
CDR3aa: CASRETGVMLLEQYF

j_gene: TRBJ2-4
abundance: .
v_gene: TRBV5-6
d_gene: TRBD1
CDR3nt: TGTGCCAGCAGCCCTGGGACAGGTGTAGAGCACATTCAGTACTTC
CDR3aa: CASSPGTGVEHIQYF

j_gene: TRBJ2-3
abundance: .
v_gene: TRBV7-6
d_gene: .
CDR3nt: TGTGCCAGCAGCCCCCCTGTTAACACAGATACGCAGTATTTT
CDR3aa: CASSPPVNTDTQYF

j_gene: TRBJ2-7
abundance: .
v_gene: TRBV7-9
d_gene: TRBD1
CDR3nt: TGTGCCAGCAGCTTAGAGGACAGGGTCGGAGAGCAGTACTTC
CDR3aa: CASSLEDRVGEQYF

j_gene: TRBJ2-7
abundance: once
v_gene: TRBV18
d_gene: TRBD1
CDR3nt: TGTGCCAGCTCAGGGACAGGGTTATACGAGCAGTACTTC
CDR3aa: CASSGTGLYEQYF

j_gene: TRBJ1-1
abundance: .
v_gene: TRBV2
d_gene: .
CDR3nt: TGTGCCAGCAGTGTGTATGAAGCTTTCTTT
CDR3aa: CASSVYEAFF